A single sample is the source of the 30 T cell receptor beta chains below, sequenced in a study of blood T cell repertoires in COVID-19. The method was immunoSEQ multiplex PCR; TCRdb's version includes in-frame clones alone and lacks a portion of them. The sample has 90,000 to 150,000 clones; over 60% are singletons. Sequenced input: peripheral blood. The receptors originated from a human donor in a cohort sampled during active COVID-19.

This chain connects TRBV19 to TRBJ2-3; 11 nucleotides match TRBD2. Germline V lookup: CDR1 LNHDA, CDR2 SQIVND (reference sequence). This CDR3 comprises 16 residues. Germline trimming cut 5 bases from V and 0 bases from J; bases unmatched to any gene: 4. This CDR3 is CASSPGLAVSTDTQYF. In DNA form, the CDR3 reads TGTGCCAGTAGTCCGGGACTAGCGGTGAGCACAGATACGCAGTATTTT.

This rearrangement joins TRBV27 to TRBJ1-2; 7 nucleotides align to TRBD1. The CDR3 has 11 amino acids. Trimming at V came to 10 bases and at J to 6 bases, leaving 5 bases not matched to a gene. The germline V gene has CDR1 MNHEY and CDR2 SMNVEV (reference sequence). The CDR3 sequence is CATMTGNGYTF. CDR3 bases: TGTGCCACCATGACAGGGAATGGCTACACCTTC.

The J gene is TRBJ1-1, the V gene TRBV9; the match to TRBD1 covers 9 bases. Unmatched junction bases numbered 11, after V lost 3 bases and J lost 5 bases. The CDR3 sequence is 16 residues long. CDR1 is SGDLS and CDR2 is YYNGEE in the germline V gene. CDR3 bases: TGTGCCAGCAGCGACCGTCCGGGACAGGGCCAAACTGAAGCTTTCTTT. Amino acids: CASSDRPGQGQTEAFF.

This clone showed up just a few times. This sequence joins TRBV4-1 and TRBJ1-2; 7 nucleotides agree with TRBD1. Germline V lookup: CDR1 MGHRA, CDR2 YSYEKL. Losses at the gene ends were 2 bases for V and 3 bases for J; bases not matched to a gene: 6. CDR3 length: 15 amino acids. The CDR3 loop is CASSQSPGQHYGYTF. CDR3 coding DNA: TGCGCCAGCAGCCAAAGTCCGGGACAGCACTATGGCTACACCTTC.

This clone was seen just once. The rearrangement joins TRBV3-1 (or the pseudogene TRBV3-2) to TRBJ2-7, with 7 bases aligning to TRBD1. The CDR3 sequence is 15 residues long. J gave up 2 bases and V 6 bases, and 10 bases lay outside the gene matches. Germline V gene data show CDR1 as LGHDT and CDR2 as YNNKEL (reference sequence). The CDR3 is CASRLTGTDAYEQYF. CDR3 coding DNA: TGTGCCAGCAGACTTACCGGGACAGATGCCTACGAGCAGTACTTC.

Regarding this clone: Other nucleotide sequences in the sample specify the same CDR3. CDR3 nucleotides: TGTGCCAGCAGCGGGACAGGGGAAGAGACCCAGTACTTC. Amino acids: CASSGTGEETQYF. The J gene is TRBJ2-5, the V gene TRBV9; 9 bases agree with TRBD1. J gave up 3 bases and V 3 bases, and 0 bases lay outside the gene matches. The CDR3 is made up of 13 amino acids. CDR1 and CDR2 (germline): SGDLS, YYNGEE.

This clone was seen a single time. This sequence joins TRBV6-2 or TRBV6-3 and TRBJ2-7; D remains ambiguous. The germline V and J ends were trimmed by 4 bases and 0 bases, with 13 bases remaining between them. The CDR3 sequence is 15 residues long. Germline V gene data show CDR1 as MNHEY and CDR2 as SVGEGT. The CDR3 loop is CASSSAGSNSYEQYF. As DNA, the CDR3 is TGTGCCAGCAGTTCGGCCGGGTCCAACTCCTACGAGCAGTACTTC.

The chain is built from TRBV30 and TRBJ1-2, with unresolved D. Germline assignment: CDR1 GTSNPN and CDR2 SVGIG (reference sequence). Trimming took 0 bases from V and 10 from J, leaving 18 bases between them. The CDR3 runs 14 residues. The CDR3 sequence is CAWSVPEVRRPYTF. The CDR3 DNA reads TGTGCCTGGAGTGTACCGGAGGTCAGGCGTCCCTACACCTTC.

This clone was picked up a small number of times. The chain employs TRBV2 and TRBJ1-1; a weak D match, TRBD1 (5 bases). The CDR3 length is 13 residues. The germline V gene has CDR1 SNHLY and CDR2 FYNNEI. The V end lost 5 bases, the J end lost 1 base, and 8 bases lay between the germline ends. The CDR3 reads CASSLDTNTEAFF. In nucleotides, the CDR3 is TGTGCCAGCAGTTTGGACACGAACACTGAAGCTTTCTTT.

The CDR3 DNA reads TGTGCCAGCAGATATAGCGGGACCTCCTACGAGCAGTACTTC. It is translated as CASRYSGTSYEQYF. The chain joins TRBV2 to TRBJ2-7; 8 bases fit TRBD2. The germline CDR1 and CDR2 sequences are SNHLY and FYNNEI. J gave up 0 bases and V 6 bases, and 4 bases lay outside the gene matches. This CDR3 comprises 14 residues.

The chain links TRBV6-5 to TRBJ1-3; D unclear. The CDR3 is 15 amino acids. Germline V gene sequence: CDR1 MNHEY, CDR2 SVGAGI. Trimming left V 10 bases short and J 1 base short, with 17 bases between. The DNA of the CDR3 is TGTGCCACCTACCCCCTACTGAATTCTGGAAACACCATATATTTT. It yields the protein CATYPLLNSGNTIYF.

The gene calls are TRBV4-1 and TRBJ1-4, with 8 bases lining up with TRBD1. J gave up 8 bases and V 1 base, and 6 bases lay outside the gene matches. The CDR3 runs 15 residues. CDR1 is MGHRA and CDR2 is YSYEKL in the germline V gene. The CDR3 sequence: CASSQGDRMEEKLFF. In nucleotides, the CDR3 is TGCGCCAGCAGCCAAGGGGACAGGATGGAGGAAAAACTGTTTTTT.

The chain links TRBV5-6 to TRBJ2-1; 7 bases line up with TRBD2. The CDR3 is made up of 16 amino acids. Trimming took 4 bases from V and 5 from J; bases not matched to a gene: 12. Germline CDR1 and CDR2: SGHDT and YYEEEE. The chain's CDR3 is CASSPLGGGRNNEQFF. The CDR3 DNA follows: TGTGCCAGCAGCCCCTTAGGCGGGGGACGTAACAATGAGCAGTTCTTC.

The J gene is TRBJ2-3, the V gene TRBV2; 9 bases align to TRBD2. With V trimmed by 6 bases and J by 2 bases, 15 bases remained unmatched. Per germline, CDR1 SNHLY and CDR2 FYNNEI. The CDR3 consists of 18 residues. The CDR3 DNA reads TGTGCCAGCAGGCCCTCAGGGGCTAGCGGGGATTTCACAGATACGCAGTATTTT. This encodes CASRPSGASGDFTDTQYF.

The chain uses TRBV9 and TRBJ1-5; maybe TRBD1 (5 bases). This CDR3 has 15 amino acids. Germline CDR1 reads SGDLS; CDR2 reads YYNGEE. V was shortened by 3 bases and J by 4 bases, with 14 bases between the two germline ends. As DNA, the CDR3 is TGTGCCAGCAGCGGGACCCCGGGACTAAATCAGCCCCAGCATTTT. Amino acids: CASSGTPGLNQPQHF.

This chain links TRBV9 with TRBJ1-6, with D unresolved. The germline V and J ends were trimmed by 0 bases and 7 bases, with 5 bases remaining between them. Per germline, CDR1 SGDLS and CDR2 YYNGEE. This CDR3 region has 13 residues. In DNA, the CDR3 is TGTGCCAGCAGCGTAGGAGGGAATTCACCCCTCCACTTT. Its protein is CASSVGGNSPLHF.

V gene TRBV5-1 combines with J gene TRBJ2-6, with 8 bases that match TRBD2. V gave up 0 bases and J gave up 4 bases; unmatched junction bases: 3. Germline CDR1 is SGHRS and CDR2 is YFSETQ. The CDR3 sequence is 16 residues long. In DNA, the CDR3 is TGCGCCAGCAGCTTGGGCGGGGGGTTGGGGGCCAACGTCCTGACTTTC. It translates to CASSLGGGLGANVLTF.

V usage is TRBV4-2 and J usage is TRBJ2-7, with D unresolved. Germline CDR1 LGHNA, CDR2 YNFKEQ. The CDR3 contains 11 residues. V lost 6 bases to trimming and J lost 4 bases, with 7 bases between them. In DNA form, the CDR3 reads TGTGCCAGCAGTGACTCTTACGAGCAGTACTTC. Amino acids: CASSDSYEQYF.

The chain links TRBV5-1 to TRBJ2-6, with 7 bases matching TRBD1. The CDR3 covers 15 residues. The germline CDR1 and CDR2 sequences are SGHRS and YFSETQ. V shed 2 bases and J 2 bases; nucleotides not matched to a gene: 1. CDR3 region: CASSLQGTGANVLTF. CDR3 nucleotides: TGCGCCAGCAGCTTACAGGGGACTGGGGCCAACGTCCTGACTTTC.

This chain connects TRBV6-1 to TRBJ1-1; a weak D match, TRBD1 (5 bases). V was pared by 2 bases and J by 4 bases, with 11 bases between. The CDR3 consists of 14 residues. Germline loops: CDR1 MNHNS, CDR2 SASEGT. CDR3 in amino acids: CASSELKGLTEAFF. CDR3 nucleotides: TGTGCCAGCAGTGAATTAAAGGGGCTCACTGAAGCTTTCTTT.

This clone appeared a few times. CDR3 protein: CASSQAEQGLYEQYF. In nucleotides, the CDR3 is TGCGCCAGCAGCCAAGCCGAACAGGGCTTATACGAGCAGTACTTC. The chain couples TRBV4-1 to TRBJ2-7, with D perhaps TRBD1 (6 bases). The germline CDR1 and CDR2 sequences are MGHRA and YSYEKL. Trimming removed 1 base from V and 4 bases from J, with 14 bases in between. The CDR3 has 15 amino acids.

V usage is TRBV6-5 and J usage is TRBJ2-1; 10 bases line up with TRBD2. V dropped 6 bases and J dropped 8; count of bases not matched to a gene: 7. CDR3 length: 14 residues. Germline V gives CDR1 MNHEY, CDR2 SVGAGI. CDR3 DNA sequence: TGTGCCAGCAGGAAGCGGGAGGGCCACTATGAGCAGTTCTTC. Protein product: CASRKREGHYEQFF.

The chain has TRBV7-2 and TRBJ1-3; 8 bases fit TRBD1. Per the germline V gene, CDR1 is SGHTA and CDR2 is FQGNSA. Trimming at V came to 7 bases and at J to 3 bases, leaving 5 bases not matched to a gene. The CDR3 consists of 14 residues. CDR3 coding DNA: TGTGCCAGCACCGGACAGGGATTTGGAAACACCATATATTTT. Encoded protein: CASTGQGFGNTIYF.

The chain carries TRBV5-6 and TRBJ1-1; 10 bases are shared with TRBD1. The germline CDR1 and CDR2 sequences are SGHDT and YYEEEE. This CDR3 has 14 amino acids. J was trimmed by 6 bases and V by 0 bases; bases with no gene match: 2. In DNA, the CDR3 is TGTGCCAGCAGCTTGGGACAGGGGGCTCCTGAAGCTTTCTTT. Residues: CASSLGQGAPEAFF.

The CDR3 DNA reads as TGTGCCAGCAGCCCAATGACTAGCGGGGGGGCCAATGAGCAGTTCTTC. This codes for CASSPMTSGGANEQFF. The chain joins TRBV7-9 to TRBJ2-1; 14 bases are a match to TRBD2. Germline-derived CDR1 and CDR2 are SEHNR and FQNEAQ (reference sequence). Trimming took 5 bases from V and 6 from J; bases not matched to a gene: 6. The length of the CDR3 is 16 residues. The full variable domain, in which reference TRBV7-9 and TRBJ2-1 provide the parts outside the CDR3, is DTGVSQNPRHKITKRGQNVTFRCDPISEHNRLYWYRQTLGQGPEFLTYFQNEAQLEKSRLLSDRFSAERPKGSFSTLEIQRTEQGDSAMYLCASSPMTSGGANEQFFGPGTRLTVL.

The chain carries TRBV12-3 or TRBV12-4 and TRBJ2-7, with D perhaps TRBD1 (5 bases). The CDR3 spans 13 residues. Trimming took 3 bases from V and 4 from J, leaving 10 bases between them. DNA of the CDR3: TGTGCCAGCAGTTTGGGCAGGGTGTACGAGCAGTACTTC. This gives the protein CASSLGRVYEQYF.

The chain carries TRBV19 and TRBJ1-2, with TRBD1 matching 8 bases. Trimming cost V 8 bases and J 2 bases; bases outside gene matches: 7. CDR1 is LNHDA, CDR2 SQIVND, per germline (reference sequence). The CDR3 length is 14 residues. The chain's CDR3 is CASWDRTRNYGYTF. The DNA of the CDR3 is TGTGCCAGTTGGGACAGGACAAGGAACTATGGCTACACCTTC.

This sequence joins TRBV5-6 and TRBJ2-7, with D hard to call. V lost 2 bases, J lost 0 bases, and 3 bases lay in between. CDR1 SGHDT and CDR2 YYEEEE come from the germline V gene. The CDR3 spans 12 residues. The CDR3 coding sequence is TGTGCCAGCAGCTTACTCTCCTACGAGCAGTACTTC. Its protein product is CASSLLSYEQYF.

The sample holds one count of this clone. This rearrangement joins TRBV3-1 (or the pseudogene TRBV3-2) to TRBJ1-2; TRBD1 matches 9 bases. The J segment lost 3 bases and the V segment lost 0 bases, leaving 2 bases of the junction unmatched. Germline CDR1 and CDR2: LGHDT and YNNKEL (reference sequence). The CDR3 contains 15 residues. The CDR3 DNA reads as TGTGCCAGCAGCCAAGATAACAGGGGGCACTATGGCTACACCTTC. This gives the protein CASSQDNRGHYGYTF.

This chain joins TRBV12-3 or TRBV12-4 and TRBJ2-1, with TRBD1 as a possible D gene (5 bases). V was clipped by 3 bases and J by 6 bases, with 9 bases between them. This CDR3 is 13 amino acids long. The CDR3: CASSLKGVNEQFF. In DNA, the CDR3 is TGTGCCAGCAGTTTGAAAGGGGTCAATGAGCAGTTCTTC.